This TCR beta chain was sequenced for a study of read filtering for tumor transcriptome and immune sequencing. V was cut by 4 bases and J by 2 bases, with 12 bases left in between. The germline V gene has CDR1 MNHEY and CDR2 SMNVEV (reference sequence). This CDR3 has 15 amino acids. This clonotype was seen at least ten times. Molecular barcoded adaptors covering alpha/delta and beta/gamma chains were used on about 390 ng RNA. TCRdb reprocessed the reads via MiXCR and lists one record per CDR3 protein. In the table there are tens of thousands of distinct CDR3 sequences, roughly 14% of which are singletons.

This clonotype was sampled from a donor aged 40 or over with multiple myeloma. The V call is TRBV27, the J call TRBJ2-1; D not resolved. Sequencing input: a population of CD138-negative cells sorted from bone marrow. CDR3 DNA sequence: TGTGCCAGCAGTTCGCCCGGGCTAACCTACAATGAGCAGTTCTTC. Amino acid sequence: CASSSPGLTYNEQFF.